These T cell receptor beta chains were read from a single sample in a study of PD-L1 blockade in urothelial cancer. TCRdb's table, derived via immunoSEQ multiplex PCR, lists solely in-frame clones and lacks some. The table includes 80,000 to 90,000 clones, about 85% detected once. This specimen was PBMCs, taken around atezolizumab (anti-PD-L1) treatment. The receptor set was obtained from a man aged 55 to 70 with urothelial cancer. CDR3s include the opening cysteine and the closing phenylalanine or tryptophan. The order of the fields is D gene, J gene, clone size, V gene, CDR3 protein, CDR3 DNA. The D gene is left open where the match is weak. Size is omitted from some rows. Given values are once, few, many or a class for expanded clones.

- | TRBJ1-3 | - | TRBV19 | CASSPPGGSPGNTIYF | TGTGCCAGTAGCCCCCCGGGGGGGAGTCCTGGAAACACCATATATTTT
- | TRBJ1-3 | - | TRBV29-1 | CSVYSGNTIYF | TGCAGCGTTTACTCTGGAAACACCATATATTTT
- | TRBJ2-2 | - | TRBV9 | CASSVGSAGELFF | TGTGCCAGCAGCGTTGGTTCGGCCGGGGAGCTGTTTTTT
- | TRBJ1-1 | many | TRBV9 | CASSPDTGRSAFF | TGTGCCAGCAGCCCGGATACAGGGAGAAGCGCTTTCTTT
TRBD2 | TRBJ2-1 | - | TRBV27 | CASSNLLAGGYNEQFF | TGTGCCAGCAGTAACCTACTAGCGGGGGGTTACAATGAGCAGTTCTTC
- | TRBJ2-7 | - | TRBV7-3 | CASSLSGTDGEQYF | TGTGCCAGCAGCTTATCAGGGACTGATGGCGAGCAGTACTTC
- | TRBJ2-4 | - | TRBV5-4 | CASTFGAGEGYKNIQYF | TGTGCCAGCACCTTTGGAGCAGGGGAGGGGTACAAAAACATTCAGTACTTC
- | TRBJ2-7 | - | TRBV10-2 | CASSGTRSSRTYEQYF | TGCGCCAGCAGTGGTACCCGTAGTAGCCGGACCTACGAGCAGTACTTC
- | TRBJ1-2 | - | TRBV6-1 | CASSEVWDYYGYTF | TGTGCCAGCAGTGAAGTTTGGGACTACTATGGCTACACCTTC
- | TRBJ1-5 | - | TRBV9 | CASSGGENQPQHF | TGTGCCAGCAGCGGGGGGGAGAATCAGCCCCAGCATTTT
- | TRBJ2-5 | - | TRBV2 | CASRTGHQETQYF | TGTGCCAGCAGAACAGGGCATCAAGAGACCCAGTACTTC
- | TRBJ2-7 | - | TRBV6-6 | CASRLLRGLYEQYF | TGTGCCAGCAGATTATTAAGAGGACTCTACGAGCAGTACTTC
- | TRBJ2-3 | - | TRBV19 | CASRTSARRRTQYF | TGTGCCAGTAGGACCTCCGCTCGAAGGAGGACGCAGTATTTT
- | TRBJ2-5 | - | TRBV5-1 | CASSWGDRKETQYF | TGCGCCAGCAGCTGGGGGGACCGAAAAGAGACCCAGTACTTC
- | TRBJ2-1 | - | TRBV10-3 | CAISESDRWDEQFF | TGTGCCATCAGTGAGTCAGACAGGTGGGATGAGCAGTTCTTC
- | TRBJ2-2 | - | TRBV5-4 | CASSLDRNTGELFF | TGTGCCAGCAGCTTGGACAGGAACACCGGGGAGCTGTTTTTT
- | TRBJ2-5 | - | TRBV12-5 | CASGFVTGGPKETQYF | TGTGCTAGTGGTTTCGTAACGGGGGGCCCAAAAGAGACCCAGTACTTC
- | TRBJ2-3 | - | TRBV5-1 | CASSLGGGGLTDTQYF | TGCGCCAGCAGCTTGGGGGGTGGGGGCCTGACAGATACGCAGTATTTT
- | TRBJ2-1 | - | TRBV7-8 | CASSLRQKTYNEQFF | TGTGCCAGCAGCTTACGACAAAAGACCTACAATGAGCAGTTCTTC
- | TRBJ1-2 | - | TRBV20-1 | CSAWSYGYTF | TGCAGTGCTTGGAGCTATGGCTACACCTTC
- | TRBJ1-5 | - | TRBV25-1 | CASSVGTAGSNQPQHF | TGTGCCAGCAGTGTCGGGACTGCAGGCAGCAATCAGCCCCAGCATTTT
TRBD1 | TRBJ2-1 | - | TRBV5-1 | CASRRGTGFIYEQFF | TGCGCCAGCAGGAGAGGGACAGGGTTTATTTATGAGCAGTTCTTC
- | TRBJ2-2 | - | TRBV19 | CASSRGWLNAGELFF | TGTGCCAGTAGCCGGGGATGGTTGAACGCCGGGGAGCTGTTTTTT
TRBD1 | TRBJ2-1 | - | TRBV28 | CASSLGGTGTYNEQFF | TGTGCCAGCAGTTTGGGGGGGACAGGGACCTACAATGAGCAGTTCTTC
- | TRBJ2-2 | - | TRBV9 | CASSPVSGPGELFF | TGTGCCAGCAGCCCAGTCAGCGGTCCCGGGGAGCTGTTTTTT
TRBD1 | TRBJ1-2 | - | TRBV29-1 | CSVDTSGTGAFMYGYTF | TGCAGCGTTGACACGTCCGGGACAGGGGCCTTTATGTATGGCTACACCTTC
- | TRBJ2-7 | - | TRBV11-2 | CASSLNRVNEQYF | TGTGCCAGCAGCTTGAACAGGGTCAACGAGCAGTACTTC
TRBD1 | TRBJ2-1 | - | TRBV5-1 | CASRRETGQANEQFF | TGCGCCAGCCGCCGTGAGACAGGGCAGGCCAATGAGCAGTTCTTC
TRBD1 | TRBJ1-2 | - | TRBV7-9 | CASSPLNRGQSGYTF | TGTGCCAGCAGCCCATTGAACAGGGGGCAGAGTGGCTACACCTTC
TRBD2 | TRBJ2-3 | - | TRBV19 | CASSMPGGGSGYTDTQYF | TGTGCCAGTAGTATGCCCGGGGGGGGTAGCGGATACACAGATACGCAGTATTTT
- | TRBJ2-7 | - | TRBV19 | CASSTGLGGPYEQYF | TGTGCCAGTAGTACGGGACTAGGGGGCCCCTACGAGCAGTACTTC
- | TRBJ2-7 | - | TRBV30 | CAWLGGQGLGYEQYF | TGTGCCTGGTTAGGGGGTCAGGGGCTGGGATACGAGCAGTACTTC
TRBD2 | TRBJ2-2 | - | TRBV7-2 | CASVRVGLAGGNTGELFF | TGTGCCAGCGTTAGGGTCGGGCTAGCGGGGGGGAACACCGGGGAGCTGTTTTTT
TRBD2 | TRBJ2-1 | once | TRBV6-5 | CASIGGSSYNEQFF | TGTGCCAGCATAGGCGGGAGCTCCTACAATGAGCAGTTCTTC
- | TRBJ2-1 | - | TRBV5-4 | CASSPEAGVYEQFF | TGTGCCAGCAGCCCGGAGGCAGGCGTCTATGAGCAGTTCTTC
- | TRBJ1-5 | - | TRBV19 | CASSIDRGFNQPQHF | TGTGCCAGTAGTATAGACAGGGGTTTCAATCAGCCCCAGCATTTT
TRBD2 | TRBJ2-7 | - | TRBV4-2 | CASSQGSSGVNPHEQYF | TGTGCCAGCAGCCAAGGCTCTAGCGGGGTGAACCCACACGAGCAGTACTTC
- | TRBJ1-5 | - | TRBV25-1 | CASSGQTGGQPQHF | TGTGCCAGCAGTGGCCAGACGGGAGGGCAGCCCCAGCATTTT
- | TRBJ2-5 | - | TRBV4-2 | CASRASEQETQYF | TGTGCCAGCAGGGCCAGTGAACAAGAGACCCAGTACTTC
- | TRBJ2-7 | - | TRBV18 | CASSPRGVGEQYF | TGTGCCAGCTCACCACGGGGGGTTGGCGAGCAGTACTTC
- | TRBJ1-1 | - | TRBV9 | CASSVALTNTEAFF | TGTGCCAGCAGCGTAGCACTAACGAACACTGAAGCTTTCTTT
- | TRBJ1-2 | - | TRBV29-1 | CSAEAGRDGYTF | TGCAGCGCGGAAGCCGGGAGAGACGGCTACACCTTC
TRBD1 | TRBJ2-7 | once | TRBV2 | CASSDRRGSYEQYF | TGTGCCAGCAGTGATCGCAGGGGGTCCTACGAGCAGTACTTC
- | TRBJ1-2 | once | TRBV5-6 | CASSLYQVDVYGYTF | TGTGCCAGCAGCTTGTACCAGGTTGATGTCTATGGCTACACCTTC
TRBD1 | TRBJ2-2 | few | TRBV19 | CASSVTGGTGELFF | TGTGCCAGTAGTGTTACAGGGGGCACCGGGGAGCTGTTTTTT
- | TRBJ2-3 | few | TRBV11-2 | CASSPGGDTQYF | TGTGCCAGCAGCCCCGGGGGAGATACGCAGTATTTT
TRBD2 | TRBJ2-4 | - | TRBV19 | CVLRGSGRAGAKNIQYF | TGTGTTCTCCGGGGTAGCGGGAGGGCCGGGGCCAAAAACATTCAGTACTTC
- | TRBJ2-1 | - | TRBV15 | CATSREGGNEQFF | TGTGCCACCAGCAGAGAAGGGGGAAATGAGCAGTTCTTC
- | TRBJ1-2 | few | TRBV19 | CASSTSSSNYGYTF | TGTGCCAGTAGTACCTCTTCTTCTAACTATGGCTACACCTTC
TRBD2 | TRBJ2-1 | once | TRBV9 | CASGAGAARNEQFF | TGTGCCAGCGGAGCGGGGGCGGCCCGGAATGAGCAGTTCTTC
- | TRBJ1-3 | - | TRBV6-1 | CASSEVSTFGNTIYF | TGTGCCAGCAGTGAAGTATCGACTTTTGGAAACACCATATATTTT
- | TRBJ2-5 | - | TRBV15 | CATSRDFWGPETQYF | TGTGCCACCAGCAGAGATTTTTGGGGGCCGGAGACCCAGTACTTC
TRBD1 | TRBJ1-5 | - | TRBV2 | CASSDGQGGGQPQHF | TGTGCCAGCAGTGACGGACAGGGCGGGGGTCAGCCCCAGCATTTT
- | TRBJ2-5 | - | TRBV19 | CASSMVGRGQETQYF | TGTGCCAGTAGTATGGTGGGGAGGGGGCAAGAGACCCAGTACTTC